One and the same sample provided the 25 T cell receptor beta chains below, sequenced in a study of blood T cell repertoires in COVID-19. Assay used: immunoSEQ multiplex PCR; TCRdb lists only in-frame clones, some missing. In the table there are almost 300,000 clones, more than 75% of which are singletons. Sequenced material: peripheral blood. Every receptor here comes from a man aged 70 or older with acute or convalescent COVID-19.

The CDR3 region is CASFQGTGPYEQYF. CDR3 nucleotides: TGCGCCAGTTTCCAGGGGACAGGACCCTACGAGCAGTACTTC. This sequence joins TRBV10-2 and TRBJ2-7, with 8 bases identical to TRBD1. The CDR3 covers 14 residues. Germline lookup yields CDR1 WSHSY and CDR2 SAAADI. Trimming removed 9 bases from V and 2 bases from J; junction bases left unmatched: 9.

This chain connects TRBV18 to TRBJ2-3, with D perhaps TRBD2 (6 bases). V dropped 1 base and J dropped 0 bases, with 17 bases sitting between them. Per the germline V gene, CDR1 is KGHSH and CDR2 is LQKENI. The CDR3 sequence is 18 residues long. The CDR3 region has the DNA TGTGCCAGCTCACCACTACCTCTAGCGACCGTAAGCACAGATACGCAGTATTTT. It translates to CASSPLPLATVSTDTQYF.

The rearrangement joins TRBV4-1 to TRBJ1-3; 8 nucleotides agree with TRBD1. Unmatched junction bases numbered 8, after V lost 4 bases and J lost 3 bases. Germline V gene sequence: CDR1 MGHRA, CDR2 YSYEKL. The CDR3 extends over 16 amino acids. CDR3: CASSREDRGRGNTIYF. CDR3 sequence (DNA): TGCGCCAGCAGCCGCGAAGACAGGGGCCGTGGAAACACCATATATTTT.

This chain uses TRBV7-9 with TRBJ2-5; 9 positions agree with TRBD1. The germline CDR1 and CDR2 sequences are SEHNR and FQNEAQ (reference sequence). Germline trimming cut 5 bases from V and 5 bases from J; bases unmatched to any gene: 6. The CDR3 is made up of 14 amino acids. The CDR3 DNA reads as TGTGCCAGCAGCATTCGGACAGGGGACGAGACCCAGTACTTC. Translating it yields CASSIRTGDETQYF.

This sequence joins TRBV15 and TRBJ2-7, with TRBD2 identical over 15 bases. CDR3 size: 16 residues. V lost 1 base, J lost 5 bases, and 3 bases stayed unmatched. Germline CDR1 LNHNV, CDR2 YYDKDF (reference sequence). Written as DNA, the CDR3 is TGTGCCACCAGCAGAGGTCGGACTAGCGGGGGGGACGAGCAGTACTTC. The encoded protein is CATSRGRTSGGDEQYF.

The CDR3 protein is CASSPARVGELFF. The CDR3 nucleotides read TGTGCCAGCAGCCCAGCCCGGGTCGGGGAGCTGTTTTTT. This chain uses TRBV7-2 with TRBJ2-2; D is ambiguous. CDR1 is SGHTA and CDR2 is FQGNSA in the germline V gene. V was shortened by 5 bases and J by 7 bases, with 11 bases between the two germline ends. The CDR3 loop spans 13 amino acids.

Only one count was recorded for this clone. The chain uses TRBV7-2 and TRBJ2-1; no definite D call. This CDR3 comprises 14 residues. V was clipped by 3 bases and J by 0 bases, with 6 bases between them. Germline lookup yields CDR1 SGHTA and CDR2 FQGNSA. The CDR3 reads CASSLPSSYNEQFF. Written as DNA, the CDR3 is TGTGCCAGCAGCTTGCCGAGCTCCTACAATGAGCAGTTCTTC.

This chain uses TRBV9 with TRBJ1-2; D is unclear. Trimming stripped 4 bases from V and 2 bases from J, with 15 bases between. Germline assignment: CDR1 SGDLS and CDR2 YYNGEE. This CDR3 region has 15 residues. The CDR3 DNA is TGTGCCAGCAGCACCGGCGGAGGGCAGAACTATGGCTACACCTTC. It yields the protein CASSTGGGQNYGYTF.

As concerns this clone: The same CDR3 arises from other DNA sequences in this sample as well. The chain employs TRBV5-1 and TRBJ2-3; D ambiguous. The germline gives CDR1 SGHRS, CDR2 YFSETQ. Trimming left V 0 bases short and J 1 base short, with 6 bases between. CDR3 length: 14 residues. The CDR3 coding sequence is TGCGCCAGCAGCTTGGTTTCCGGCACAGATACGCAGTATTTT. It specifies CASSLVSGTDTQYF.

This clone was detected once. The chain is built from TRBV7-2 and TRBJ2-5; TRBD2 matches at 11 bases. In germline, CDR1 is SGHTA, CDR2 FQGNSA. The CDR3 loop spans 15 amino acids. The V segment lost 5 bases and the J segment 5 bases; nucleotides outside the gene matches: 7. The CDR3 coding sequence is TGTGCCAGCAGCGCCGCTAGCGGGGGGTTCGAGACCCAGTACTTC. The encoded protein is CASSAASGGFETQYF.

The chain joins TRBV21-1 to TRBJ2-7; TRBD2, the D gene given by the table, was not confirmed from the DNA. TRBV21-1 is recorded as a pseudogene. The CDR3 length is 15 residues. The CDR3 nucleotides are TGTGCCAGCAGCAAAGTGGCGGGAGGGAGGGACGAGCAGTACTTC. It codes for CASSKVAGGRDEQYF.

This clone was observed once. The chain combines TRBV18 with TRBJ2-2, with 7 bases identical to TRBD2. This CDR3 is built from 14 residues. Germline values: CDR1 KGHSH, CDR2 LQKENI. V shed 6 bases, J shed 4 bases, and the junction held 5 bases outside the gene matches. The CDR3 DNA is TGTGCCAGCTCGGAGGGACTAATCACCGGGGAGCTGTTTTTT. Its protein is CASSEGLITGELFF.

CDR3 in amino acids: CASSLMGHTEAFF. In nucleotides, the CDR3 is TGTGCCAGCAGCTTAATGGGGCACACTGAAGCTTTCTTT. V and J are TRBV7-8 and TRBJ1-1, with TRBD1 as a possible D gene (5 bases). This CDR3 is built from 13 residues. With 2 bases removed from V and 3 bases from J, the gap between germline ends came to 7 bases. Germline V gene lookup returns CDR1 SGHVS and CDR2 FQNEAQ.

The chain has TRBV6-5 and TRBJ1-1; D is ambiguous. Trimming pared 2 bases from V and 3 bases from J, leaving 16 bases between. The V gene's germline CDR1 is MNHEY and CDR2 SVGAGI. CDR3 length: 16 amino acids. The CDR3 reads CASSYLPPSTDTEAFF. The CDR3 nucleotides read TGTGCCAGCAGTTACCTCCCCCCATCCACGGACACTGAAGCTTTCTTT.

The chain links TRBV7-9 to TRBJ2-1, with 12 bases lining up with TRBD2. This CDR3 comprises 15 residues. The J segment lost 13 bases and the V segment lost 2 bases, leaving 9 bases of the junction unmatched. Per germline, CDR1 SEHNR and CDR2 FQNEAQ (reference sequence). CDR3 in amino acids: CASSLFGLAGGPQFF. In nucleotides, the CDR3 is TGTGCCAGCAGCTTATTCGGCCTAGCGGGAGGGCCCCAGTTCTTC. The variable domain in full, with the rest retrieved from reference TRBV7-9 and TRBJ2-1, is DTGVSQNPRHKITKRGQNVTFRCDPISEHNRLYWYRQTLGQGPEFLTYFQNEAQLEKSRLLSDRFSAERPKGSFSTLEIQRTEQGDSAMYLCASSLFGLAGGPQFFGPGTRLTVL.

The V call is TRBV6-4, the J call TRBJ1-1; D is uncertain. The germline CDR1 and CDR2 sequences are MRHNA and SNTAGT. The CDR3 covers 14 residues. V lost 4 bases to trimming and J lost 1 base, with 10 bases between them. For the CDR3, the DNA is TGTGCCAGCAGTGTCGAACACAAGAACACTGAAGCTTTCTTT. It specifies CASSVEHKNTEAFF.

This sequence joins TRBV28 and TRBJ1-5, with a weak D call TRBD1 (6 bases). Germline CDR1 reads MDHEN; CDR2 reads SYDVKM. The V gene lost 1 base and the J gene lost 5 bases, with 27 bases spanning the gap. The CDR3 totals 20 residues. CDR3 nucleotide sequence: TGTGCCAGCAGTTTATCAGGTCGGAAACAGGGATCCCCCTCACATCAGCCCCAGCATTTT. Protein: CASSLSGRKQGSPSHQPQHF.

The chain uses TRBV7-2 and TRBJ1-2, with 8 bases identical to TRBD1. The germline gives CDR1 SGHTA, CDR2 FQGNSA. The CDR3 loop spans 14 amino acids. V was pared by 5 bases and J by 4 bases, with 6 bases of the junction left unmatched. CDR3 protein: CASSQGAGTYGYTF. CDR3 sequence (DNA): TGTGCCAGCAGCCAGGGGGCAGGGACCTATGGCTACACCTTC. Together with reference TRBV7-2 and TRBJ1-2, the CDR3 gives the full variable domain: GAGVSQSPSNKVTEKGKDVELRCDPISGHTALYWYRQSLGQGLEFLIYFQGNSAPDKSGLPSDRFSAERTGGSVSTLTIQRTQQEDSAVYLCASSQGAGTYGYTFGSGTRLTVV.

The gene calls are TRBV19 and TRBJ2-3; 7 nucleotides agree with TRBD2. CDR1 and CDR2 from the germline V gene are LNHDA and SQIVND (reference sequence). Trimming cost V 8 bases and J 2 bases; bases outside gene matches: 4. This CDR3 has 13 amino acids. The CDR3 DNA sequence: TGTGCCAGTGGGAAGCGGGACACAGATACGCAGTATTTT. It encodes CASGKRDTDTQYF.

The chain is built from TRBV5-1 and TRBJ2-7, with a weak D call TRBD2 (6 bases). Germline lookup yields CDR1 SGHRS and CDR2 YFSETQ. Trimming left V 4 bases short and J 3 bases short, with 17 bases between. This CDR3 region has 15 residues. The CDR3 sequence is CASSRTTGELYEQYF. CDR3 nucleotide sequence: TGCGCCAGCAGCCGGACGACGGGGGAACTCTACGAGCAGTACTTC.

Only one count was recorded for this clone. This CDR3 reads CASSPWRSSYEQYF. CDR3 nucleotide sequence: TGTGCCAGCAGTCCATGGCGGAGCTCCTACGAGCAGTACTTC. The V and J genes are TRBV6-2 or TRBV6-3 and TRBJ2-7; D unresolved. Trimming shortened V by 5 bases and J by 0 bases, and 11 bases separated the two germline ends. Germline-derived CDR1 and CDR2 are MNHEY and SVGEGT. The CDR3 sequence is 14 residues long.

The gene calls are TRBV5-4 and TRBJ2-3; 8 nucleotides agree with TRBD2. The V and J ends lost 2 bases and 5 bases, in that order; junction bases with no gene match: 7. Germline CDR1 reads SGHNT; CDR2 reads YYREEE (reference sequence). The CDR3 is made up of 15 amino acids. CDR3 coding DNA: TGTGCCAGCAGCTTACTGGGACTAGAGGTAGATACGCAGTATTTT. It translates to CASSLLGLEVDTQYF.

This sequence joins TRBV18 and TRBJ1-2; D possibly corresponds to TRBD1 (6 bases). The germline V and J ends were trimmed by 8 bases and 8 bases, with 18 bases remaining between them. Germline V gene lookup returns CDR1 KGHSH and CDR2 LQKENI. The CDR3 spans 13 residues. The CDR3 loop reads CASAHPGVGGYTF. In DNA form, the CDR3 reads TGTGCCAGCGCACACCCAGGGGTAGGCGGCTACACCTTC.

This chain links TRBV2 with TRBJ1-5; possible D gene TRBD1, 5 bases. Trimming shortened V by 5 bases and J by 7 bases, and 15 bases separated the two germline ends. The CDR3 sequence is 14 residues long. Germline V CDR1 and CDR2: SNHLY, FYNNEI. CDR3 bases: TGTGCCAGCAGTCCCGACAGAGGAGACCAGCCCCAGCATTTT. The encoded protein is CASSPDRGDQPQHF.

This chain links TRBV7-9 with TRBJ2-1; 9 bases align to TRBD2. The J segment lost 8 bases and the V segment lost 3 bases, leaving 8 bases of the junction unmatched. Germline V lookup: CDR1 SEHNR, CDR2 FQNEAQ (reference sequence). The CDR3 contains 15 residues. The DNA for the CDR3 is TGTGCCAGCAGCTTGGCTAGCGGGATGAGGGATGAGCAGTTCTTC. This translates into CASSLASGMRDEQFF.